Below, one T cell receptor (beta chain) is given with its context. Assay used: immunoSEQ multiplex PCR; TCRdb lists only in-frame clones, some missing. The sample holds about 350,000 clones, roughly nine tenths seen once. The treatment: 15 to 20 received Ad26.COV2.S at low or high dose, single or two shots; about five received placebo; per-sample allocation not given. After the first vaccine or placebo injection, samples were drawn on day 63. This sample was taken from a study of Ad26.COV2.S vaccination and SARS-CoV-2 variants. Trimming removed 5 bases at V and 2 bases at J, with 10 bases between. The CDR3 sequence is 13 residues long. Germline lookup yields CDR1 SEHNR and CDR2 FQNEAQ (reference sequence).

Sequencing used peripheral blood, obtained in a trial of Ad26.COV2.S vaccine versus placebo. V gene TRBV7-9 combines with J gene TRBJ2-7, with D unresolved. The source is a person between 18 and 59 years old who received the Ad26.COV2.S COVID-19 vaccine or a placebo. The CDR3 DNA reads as TGTGCCAGCAGCCAACGGACCACCTACGAGCAGTACTTC. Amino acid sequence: CASSQRTTYEQYF.